A single sample is the source of the 16 T cell receptor beta chains below, sequenced in a study of PD-1 blockade in classical Hodgkin lymphoma. Method: immunoSEQ multiplex PCR; TCRdb's copy keeps in-frame clones and lacks some. The sample includes 84,000 or so clones, around 90% of them seen just once. Patients all relapsed after autologous stem cell transplantation, and there was variation in brentuximab vedotin exposure. Source: peripheral blood mononuclear cells (PBMCs), taken before the second cycle of nivolumab. The receptor source for this set is a human donor with classical Hodgkin lymphoma.

V gene TRBV27 combines with J gene TRBJ2-7; D might be TRBD2 (5 bases). The CDR3 length is 14 residues. Germline CDR1 is MNHEY and CDR2 is SMNVEV (reference sequence). V gave up 0 bases and J gave up 0 bases, with 6 bases separating them. The CDR3 bases are TGTGCCAGCAGTTTATCCAGCGGCTCCTACGAGCAGTACTTC. The encoded protein is CASSLSSGSYEQYF.

The CDR3 region is CASSGKFQSSYNEQFF. The CDR3 coding sequence is TGTGCCAGCAGTGGTAAGTTCCAGAGCTCCTACAATGAGCAGTTCTTC. The chain employs TRBV6-1 and TRBJ2-1; D gene ambiguous. The CDR3 runs 16 residues. V lost 4 bases and J 0 bases, leaving 13 bases between the germline ends. Germline V gene sequence: CDR1 MNHNS, CDR2 SASEGT.

Comments on this clone: Germline is not matched at one junction end, which may reflect a read error. The V call is TRBV11-2, the J call TRBJ2-4; possible D gene TRBD1, 5 bases. The CDR3 consists of 12 residues. CDR1 and CDR2 from the germline V gene are SGHAT and FQNNGV. The DNA of the CDR3 is TGTGCCAGCAGCTCGGCAGGGAATTTCGGGCACTTC. It is translated as CASSSAGNFGHF.

The chain recombines TRBV27 with TRBJ2-1; 14 bases match TRBD2. Losses at the gene ends were 4 bases for V and 0 bases for J; bases not matched to a gene: 17. Germline assignment: CDR1 MNHEY and CDR2 SMNVEV (reference sequence). CDR3 length equals 22 residues. As DNA, the CDR3 is TGTGCCAGCAGTTCTAGGAATCCGGGACTAGCGGGAGCCCGAATCTCCTACAATGAGCAGTTCTTC. Translating gives CASSSRNPGLAGARISYNEQFF.

V gene TRBV19 combines with J gene TRBJ1-2, with D perhaps TRBD1 (5 bases). This CDR3 region has 15 residues. Germline V gene data show CDR1 as LNHDA and CDR2 as SQIVND (reference sequence). V lost 5 bases to trimming and J lost 3 bases, with 16 bases between them. DNA for the CDR3: TGTGCCAGTAGTGTCGAAGCAGGGTTCGACTATGGCTACACCTTC. As protein: CASSVEAGFDYGYTF.

This chain links TRBV4-2 with TRBJ2-1; unclear D gene. The V and J ends lost 1 base and 2 bases respectively, with 12 bases between them. Per the germline V gene, CDR1 is LGHNA and CDR2 is YNFKEQ. The CDR3 runs 16 residues. The CDR3 reads CASSQVQQLTYNEQFF. The CDR3 DNA is TGTGCCAGCAGCCAAGTCCAGCAGCTGACCTACAATGAGCAGTTCTTC.

Turning to this clone: Compared with germline, one end of the junction differs, possibly owing to a read error. V gene TRBV19 combines with J gene TRBJ1-5; no definite D call. The germline V gene encodes CDR1 LNHDA and CDR2 SQIVND (reference sequence). This CDR3 has 16 amino acids. The CDR3 here is CASSSIKLLSNQPQHF. The CDR3 nucleotides read TGTGCCAGCAGTAGTATAAAATTACTCAGCAATCAGCCCCAGCATTTT.

The chain uses TRBV6-1 and TRBJ1-1; no clear D. With 3 bases removed from V and 4 bases from J, the gap between germline ends came to 18 bases. This CDR3 has 16 amino acids. CDR1 is MNHNS, CDR2 SASEGT, per germline. Here the CDR3 DNA reads TGTGCCAGCAGTGATTCGGGCGTCCCCGGAGTCACTGAAGCTTTCTTT. Translation: CASSDSGVPGVTEAFF.

The chain joins TRBV6-1 to TRBJ2-2; perhaps TRBD2 as D (5 bases). Germline lookup yields CDR1 MNHNS and CDR2 SASEGT. V was shortened by 3 bases and J by 5 bases, with 7 bases between the two germline ends. The CDR3 spans 13 residues. This chain's CDR3 is CASSEGVTGELFF. The CDR3 nucleotides read TGTGCCAGCAGTGAGGGAGTAACCGGGGAGCTGTTTTTT.

The chain uses TRBV18 and TRBJ2-5; D is unclear. V lost 2 bases and J lost 2, with 9 bases in between. The length of the CDR3 is 14 residues. The germline gives CDR1 KGHSH, CDR2 LQKENI. CDR3 residues: CASSPIPEQETQYF. The CDR3 DNA follows: TGTGCCAGCTCACCAATACCCGAGCAAGAGACCCAGTACTTC.

V is TRBV5-1 and J is TRBJ1-1; 7 nucleotides agree with TRBD1. Germline V CDR1 and CDR2: SGHRS, YFSETQ. The CDR3 loop spans 14 amino acids. The V segment lost 4 bases and the J segment 1 base; nucleotides outside the gene matches: 4. For the CDR3, the DNA is TGCGCCAGCAGCGGGGGACAGCCGAACACTGAAGCTTTCTTT. Its protein is CASSGGQPNTEAFF.

The gene calls are TRBV9 and TRBJ1-1; 7 bases map to TRBD1. The V gene end was trimmed by 0 bases and the J gene end by 3 bases; junction bases not matched to a gene: 17. CDR1 and CDR2 from the germline V gene are SGDLS and YYNGEE. The CDR3 covers 19 residues. CDR3 amino acids: CASSVATIGGGGSDTEAFF. For the CDR3, the DNA is TGTGCCAGCAGCGTAGCTACTATAGGGGGAGGGGGCTCGGACACTGAAGCTTTCTTT.

The chain links TRBV27 to TRBJ1-1; D gene unclear. The germline V and J ends were trimmed by 5 bases and 7 bases, with 8 bases remaining between them. Germline loops: CDR1 MNHEY, CDR2 SMNVEV (reference sequence). This CDR3 is 11 amino acids long. The CDR3 nucleotides are TGTGCCAGCAGTGGCAGCGTTGAAGCTTTCTTT. This gives the protein CASSGSVEAFF.

This chain joins TRBV29-1 and TRBJ2-2; 8 nucleotides match TRBD2. Losses at the gene ends were 5 bases for V and 5 bases for J; bases not matched to a gene: 4. The CDR3 is made up of 13 amino acids. Germline V gene lookup returns CDR1 SQVTM and CDR2 ANQGSEA. The CDR3, as DNA: TGCAGCGTTCCGGGACTAGAAACCGGGGAGCTGTTTTTT. Its translation: CSVPGLETGELFF.

This chain connects TRBV27 to TRBJ1-4; D gene unclear. Trimming pared 3 bases from V and 3 bases from J, leaving 8 bases between. The CDR3 spans 14 residues. Germline CDR1 is MNHEY and CDR2 is SMNVEV (reference sequence). In DNA form, the CDR3 reads TGTGCCAGCAGTTTGAGTAGGGCTAATGAAAAACTGTTTTTT. It codes for CASSLSRANEKLFF.

The CDR3 spells CASSFPGSGGGYTF. CDR3 nucleotides: TGTGCCAGCAGCTTCCCGGGGTCCGGGGGGGGCTACACCTTC. The rearrangement uses TRBV5-6 and TRBJ1-2; possibly TRBD1 for D (5 bases). This CDR3 region has 14 residues. From germline, CDR1 is SGHDT and CDR2 YYEEEE. Deletions cut 2 bases from V and 8 bases from J, with 16 bases between.